What follows are 20 T cell receptor beta chains derived from one specimen sequenced in a study of identical twins. TCRdb used MiXCR to reprocess the 5' RACE reads, holding one entry per CDR3 protein. The sample includes just under 550,000 distinct CDR3 sequences, about 16% of them seen just once. These sequences were also reported in another study, on yellow fever vaccine responses in identical twins.

The specimen was CD4+ T cells sorted from blood. These receptors were obtained from a woman in her late teens or twenties in good health.

This clonotype was seen a few times. The J gene is TRBJ2-1, the V gene TRBV7-3; 7 bases map to TRBD2. V lost 2 bases, J lost 5 bases, and 6 bases stayed unmatched. This CDR3 has 15 residues. Germline CDR1 and CDR2: SGHTA and FQGTGA. This CDR3 reads CASSLVWGGHNEQFF. The CDR3 DNA is TGTGCCAGCAGCTTAGTATGGGGGGGTCACAATGAGCAGTTCTTC. Looking up the rest from reference TRBV7-3 and TRBJ2-1 gives the full variable domain: GAGVSQTPSNKVTEKGKYVELRCDPISGHTALYWYRQSLGQGPEFLIYFQGTGAADDSGLPNDRFFAVRPEGSVSTLKIQRTERGDSAVYLCASSLVWGGHNEQFFGPGTRLTVL.

The CDR3 DNA is TGCAGTGCTAGAGTAGAATGTGCGGGGTGCAGTTACGAGCAGTACGTC. Translated, it gives CSARVECAGCSYEQYV. The rearrangement links TRBV20-1 to TRBJ2-7, with a tentative D call TRBD2 (6 bases). Germline CDR1 and CDR2: DFQATT and SNEGSKA (reference sequence). The CDR3 is 16 residues long. V was shortened by 1 base and J by 4 bases, with 20 bases between the two germline ends.

The chain is built from TRBV12-3 or TRBV12-4 and TRBJ2-5, with 7 bases fitting TRBD1. V lost 5 bases and J lost 5; bases outside the gene matches: 8. CDR3 length: 14 residues. CDR3 sequence reads: CASSTRQGGETQYF. CDR3 DNA sequence: TGTGCCAGCAGTACCCGACAGGGTGGGGAGACCCAGTACTTC.

The sample holds one count of this clonotype. The gene calls are TRBV6-5 and TRBJ1-5; D is undetermined. Germline V gene lookup returns CDR1 MNHEY and CDR2 SVGAGI. V lost 6 bases and J 3 bases, leaving 9 bases between the germline ends. This CDR3 spans 13 amino acids. The CDR3 DNA reads as TGTGCCAGCAGCTACAGTTACAATCAGCCCCAGCATTTT. Translation gives CASSYSYNQPQHF.

This clonotype was recorded a few times. This chain connects TRBV5-6 to TRBJ2-1; D is possibly TRBD1 (6 bases). Trimming left V 0 bases short and J 6 bases short, with 13 bases between. The CDR3 sequence is 15 residues long. Looked up from germline, CDR1 is SGHDT and CDR2 is YYEEEE. The CDR3 protein is CASSLADRFGNEQFF. The CDR3 DNA reads TGTGCCAGCAGCTTGGCCGACAGGTTCGGCAATGAGCAGTTCTTC.

The chain carries TRBV27 and TRBJ1-2; D is undetermined. CDR3 size: 17 residues. Looked up from germline, CDR1 is MNHEY and CDR2 is SMNVEV (reference sequence). With 2 bases removed from V and 7 bases from J, the gap between germline ends came to 23 bases. CDR3 sequence reads: CASSLGPAEGMAVGYTF. The DNA of the CDR3 is TGTGCCAGCAGTTTAGGGCCGGCCGAAGGGATGGCGGTTGGCTACACCTTC.

The sample holds a few counts of this clonotype. The V call is TRBV20-1, the J call TRBJ1-1, with D possibly matching TRBD1 (5 bases). The CDR3 is 13 amino acids. Germline CDR1 is DFQATT and CDR2 is SNEGSKA (reference sequence). The V gene lost 8 bases and the J gene lost 1 base, with 14 bases spanning the gap. Here the CDR3 reads CSRSGTGNTEAFF. CDR3 nucleotide sequence: TGCAGTCGTTCCGGGACGGGGAACACTGAAGCTTTCTTT.

The genes are TRBV7-2 and TRBJ2-4, with 7 positions matching TRBD1. Germline V gene data show CDR1 as SGHTA and CDR2 as FQGNSA. The CDR3 is made up of 15 amino acids. V lost 1 base, J lost 8 bases, and 8 bases stayed unmatched. The CDR3 coding sequence is TGTGCCAGCAGCTTAGGGCACAGGGGAATTGACATTCAGTACTTC. It translates to CASSLGHRGIDIQYF.

The count of this clonotype is one. The genes are TRBV5-1 and TRBJ1-1; a possible D gene is TRBD1 (5 bases). Germline CDR1 is SGHRS and CDR2 is YFSETQ. CDR3 length: 14 amino acids. Trimming took 4 bases from V and 5 from J, leaving 15 bases between them. CDR3 in amino acids: CASSGRDVGTEAFF. In nucleotides, the CDR3 is TGCGCCAGCAGCGGTCGGGACGTAGGAACTGAAGCTTTCTTT.

This clonotype was seen more than once but under ten times. The V and J genes are TRBV15 and TRBJ2-4, with TRBD2 identical over 14 bases. The CDR3 loop spans 21 amino acids. Germline V gene data show CDR1 as LNHNV and CDR2 as YYDKDF (reference sequence). After removal of 2 bases from V and 1 base from J, the junction contained 13 bases not matched to a gene. CDR3: CATSRQPPGLAGAEAKNIQYF. The CDR3 bases are TGTGCCACCAGCAGACAACCTCCGGGACTAGCGGGAGCGGAGGCCAAAAACATTCAGTACTTC.

This clonotype was counted between two and nine times. The rearrangement links TRBV12-3 or TRBV12-4 to TRBJ1-2; 8 nucleotides match TRBD1. The CDR3 runs to 16 residues. Trimming at V came to 6 bases and at J to 4 bases, leaving 13 bases not matched to a gene. This CDR3 reads CASRPSGQAAFYGYTF. The CDR3 DNA sequence: TGTGCCAGCAGACCTTCGGGACAGGCAGCTTTCTATGGCTACACCTTC.

This rearrangement joins TRBV12-3 or TRBV12-4 to TRBJ2-5; possible D gene TRBD2, 5 bases. Trimming left V 0 bases short and J 5 bases short, with 7 bases between. The CDR3 has 13 residues. The CDR3 DNA reads as TGTGCCAGCAGTTTAGCGCGGGTTGAGACCCAGTACTTC. The encoded protein is CASSLARVETQYF.

This clonotype was counted a few times. The chain combines TRBV5-6 with TRBJ2-4; the D is unclear. The germline gives CDR1 SGHDT, CDR2 YYEEEE. This CDR3 has 13 amino acids. The V end was cut by 4 bases, the J end by 7 bases, with 12 bases between. In nucleotides, the CDR3 is TGTGCCAGCAGCCGCACCGTAACGAACATTCAGTACTTC. It specifies CASSRTVTNIQYF.

This clonotype was counted many times. The chain carries TRBV7-7 and TRBJ2-3, with 10 bases lining up with TRBD2. The J segment lost 11 bases and the V segment lost 5 bases, leaving 10 bases of the junction unmatched. This CDR3 spans 14 amino acids. Germline lookup yields CDR1 SSHAT and CDR2 FNYEAQ (reference sequence). CDR3 in amino acids: CASSQALAGGQQYF. The CDR3 DNA sequence: TGTGCCAGCAGCCAAGCCTTAGCGGGAGGACAGCAGTATTTT.

The chain couples TRBV20-1 to TRBJ2-2; D perhaps matches TRBD1 (5 bases). Germline lookup yields CDR1 DFQATT and CDR2 SNEGSKA (reference sequence). V lost 3 bases to trimming and J lost 6 bases, with 11 bases between them. This CDR3 region has 13 residues. CDR3: CSASPGNPGELFF. The DNA for the CDR3 is TGCAGTGCTAGCCCAGGGAATCCCGGGGAGCTGTTTTTT.

This chain joins TRBV20-1 and TRBJ2-1, with 11 bases that match TRBD2. The germline gives CDR1 DFQATT, CDR2 SNEGSKA (reference sequence). The CDR3 sequence is 14 residues long. V shed 5 bases, J shed 8 bases, and the junction held 8 bases outside the gene matches. CDR3 nucleotide sequence: TGCAGTGCTGGCTTGACTAGCGGGGCCGATGAGCAGTTCTTC. It codes for CSAGLTSGADEQFF.

The J gene is TRBJ2-3, the V gene TRBV12-3 or TRBV12-4, with 7 bases matching TRBD2. The V and J ends lost 5 bases and 5 bases, in that order; junction bases with no gene match: 16. The length of the CDR3 is 17 residues. This CDR3 is CASSPPRGREREDTQYF. Written as DNA, the CDR3 is TGTGCCAGCAGTCCCCCTCGAGGTCGGGAGCGGGAAGATACGCAGTATTTT.

V is TRBV7-6 and J is TRBJ2-1, with D uncertain. Trimming shortened V by 0 bases and J by 6 bases, and 27 bases separated the two germline ends. Germline CDR1 is SGHVS and CDR2 is FNYEAQ. This CDR3 contains 20 residues. Here the CDR3 reads CASSLAVTSQPGSNFNEQFF. Here the CDR3 DNA reads TGTGCCAGCAGCTTAGCCGTCACGAGCCAGCCGGGTTCTAATTTCAATGAGCAGTTCTTC.

The genes are TRBV12-3 or TRBV12-4 and TRBJ1-2; no definite D call. V was clipped by 1 base and J by 8 bases, with 14 bases between them. The CDR3 covers 14 residues. CDR3 coding DNA: TGTGCCAGCAGTTTAGTGGGCGGTGCTGGCGGCTACACCTTC. This encodes CASSLVGGAGGYTF.

This clonotype was counted between two and nine times. This chain connects TRBV20-1 to TRBJ2-7; tentative D call: TRBD2 (6 bases). The ends were cut back, 5 bases at V and 2 bases at J, with 16 bases in the middle. CDR1 DFQATT and CDR2 SNEGSKA come from the germline V gene (reference sequence). The CDR3 spans 14 residues. The CDR3 loop reads CSAPDSGPTYEQYF. CDR3 coding DNA: TGCAGTGCTCCGGATAGCGGCCCCACCTACGAGCAGTACTTC.